This T cell receptor (beta chain) was obtained from a study of post-analysis software for immune sequencing data. Findings and limits, study-wide: Samples prepared in the same batch strongly co-clustered by F measure. Versus controls, multiple sclerosis patients showed significantly lower diversity (normalized Chao1).

Unique molecular identifiers were built into the TCR beta cDNA libraries. Some 450,000 cDNA molecules were recovered from an input of about 0.85 to 11 million T cells. TCRdb processed the PCR reads anew with MiXCR; each CDR3 protein has one entry. The table includes approximately 770,000 distinct CDR3 sequences, around 42% detected once. With respect to this clonotype: Its matching antigen is unknown.

The sequence derives from a girl between 5 and 17 years old with multiple sclerosis. Sequencing was done on a sample of blood.

The DNA for the CDR3 is TGTGCCAGCAGTTACTCGAGGTCAGGACTTGGCTATGGCTACACCTTC. This gives the protein CASSYSRSGLGYGYTF. This chain uses TRBV6-5 with TRBJ1-2; D is unclear. Trimming cost V 0 bases and J 4 bases, with 15 bases left between them. This CDR3 region has 16 residues. Germline CDR1 MNHEY, CDR2 SVGAGI.